A selection of T cell receptor beta chains follows, all from one sample in a study of T-cell reconstitution after alpha-beta-depleted transplantation in children. TCRdb fed the PCR reads into MiXCR, producing one record per CDR3 protein. Among more than 300,000 distinct CDR3 sequences listed, 15% to 20% were seen once. Sequencing was performed on PBMCs, mostly from graft donor cells, taken 360 days after TCRalphabeta/CD19-depleted stem cell transplant. The receptors here all came from a male patient aged 2-15 years who had a stem cell transplant for acute lymphoblastic leukemia, so the T cells may come from the graft donor. Each CDR3 is given with its conserved first and last residue. The D gene is left open where the match is weak. Expanded clones get a size class; other rows say once, few or many, or leave the size out.

j_call clone_size v_call d_call cdr3_nt cdr3_aa
TRBJ2-1 many TRBV14 TRBD2 TGTGCCAGCAACCCTAGCGGGAGAAGCAATGAGCAGTTCTTC CASNPSGRSNEQFF
TRBJ1-4 many TRBV7-9 . TGTGCCAGCAGCCTTCAGGGGTCGAATGAAAAACTGTTTTTT CASSLQGSNEKLFF
TRBJ2-1 . TRBV28 TRBD2 TGTGCCAGCAGTTTATTTCCTAGCGGGAGCTATGAGCAGTTCTTC CASSLFPSGSYEQFF
TRBJ2-3 . TRBV10-3 . TGTGCCATCTCCGGGCTGACAGTCGCAGATACGCAGTATTTT CAISGLTVADTQYF
TRBJ1-3 . TRBV3-1 . TGTGCCAGCAGCCAAGACCACCGGTCTGGAAACACCATATATTTT CASSQDHRSGNTIYF
TRBJ1-2 many TRBV20-1 . TGCAGTGCTATTTACAGTAACTATGGCTACACCTTC CSAIYSNYGYTF
TRBJ2-3 many TRBV11-2 . TGTGCCAGCAGCCGGGACGGCCAATACACAGATACGCAGTATTTT CASSRDGQYTDTQYF
TRBJ2-7 few TRBV5-1 TRBD1 TGCGCCAGCAGCTTTCGGACAGGGCCAACCTACGAGCAGTACTTC CASSFRTGPTYEQYF
TRBJ2-7 few TRBV10-3 . TGTGCCATCGGGGCCGAAAACGAGCAGTACTTC CAIGAENEQYF
TRBJ2-7 . TRBV28 TRBD1 TGTGCCAGCAGTGCTTCCGGGACAGGGGCCAGGACGTACTTC CASSASGTGARTYF
TRBJ2-1 many TRBV14 . TGTGCCAGCAGCCAATATAGGAGCTCCTACAATGAGCAGTTCTTC CASSQYRSSYNEQFF
TRBJ2-5 few TRBV6-5 TRBD1 TGTGCCAGCAGTTCCCTCAAGGGACAGGGAGGAGAGACCCAGTACTTC CASSSLKGQGGETQYF
TRBJ1-2 few TRBV10-3 TRBD1 TGTGCCATCAGTCCCGGGACAGGATCCCCTAACTATGGCTACACCTTC CAISPGTGSPNYGYTF
TRBJ2-2 . TRBV5-1 . TGCGCCAGCAGCTTGATGACAGCTTACACCGGGGAGCTGTTTTTT CASSLMTAYTGELFF
TRBJ2-2 . TRBV28 . TGTGCCAGCACTCATGGGTTCTCCGGGGAGCTGTTTTTT CASTHGFSGELFF
TRBJ2-1 . TRBV11-2 . TGTGCCAGCAGCTCCCCTATGGCCGACTACAATGAGCAGTTCTTC CASSSPMADYNEQFF
TRBJ2-1 . TRBV6-1 TRBD2 TGTGCCAGCAGTGCTCGGGGGGGCCATGAGCAGTTCTTC CASSARGGHEQFF
TRBJ1-4 . TRBV7-3 TRBD1 TGTGCCAGCAGCACCTTGGCAGGGGGCATTAATGAAAAACTGTTTTTT CASSTLAGGINEKLFF
TRBJ2-1 many TRBV7-2 . TGTGCCAGCAGCTTATTTCGGGAGCAGTTCTTC CASSLFREQFF
TRBJ2-1 . TRBV20-1 . TGCAGTGCTAGAGAGGCAGACTACAATGAGCAGTTCTTC CSAREADYNEQFF
TRBJ2-3 few TRBV24-1 . TGTGCCACCAGTGATCAATCAGGGAATACAGGGACAGATACGCAGTATTTT CATSDQSGNTGTDTQYF
TRBJ2-2 many TRBV12-3/TRBV12-4 TRBD1 TGTGCCAGCAGTTCGAAGACAGGGGAAGGGTGGGTGGCCGGGGAGCTGTTTTTT CASSSKTGEGWVAGELFF
TRBJ2-5 few TRBV15 . TGTGCCACCAGTTACCGTAGGACGTACCAAGAGACCCAGTACTTC CATSYRRTYQETQYF
TRBJ1-1 many TRBV12-3/TRBV12-4 . TGTGCCAGCACCGTAGGGTATATGAACACTGAAGCTTTCTTT CASTVGYMNTEAFF
TRBJ2-1 few TRBV7-9 . TGTGCCAGCAGACGGACTAACGGGAGTTACAATGAGCAGTTCTTC CASRRTNGSYNEQFF
TRBJ2-2 . TRBV9 . TGTGCCAGCAGCGTAGGGGCCACCGGGGAGCTGTTTTTT CASSVGATGELFF
TRBJ2-7 once TRBV28 TRBD1 TGTGCCAGCAGGCCGGGACAGGAGTACGAGCAGTACTTC CASRPGQEYEQYF
TRBJ1-4 . TRBV3-1 TRBD1 TGTGCCAGCACCCTCAGAGGGCAGGGGGCTAGTGAAAAACTGTTTTTT CASTLRGQGASEKLFF
TRBJ2-1 . TRBV5-1 TRBD2 TGCGCCAGCAGCTTGGCGGGAGGGCCAATTCGGTTCTTC CASSLAGGPIRFF